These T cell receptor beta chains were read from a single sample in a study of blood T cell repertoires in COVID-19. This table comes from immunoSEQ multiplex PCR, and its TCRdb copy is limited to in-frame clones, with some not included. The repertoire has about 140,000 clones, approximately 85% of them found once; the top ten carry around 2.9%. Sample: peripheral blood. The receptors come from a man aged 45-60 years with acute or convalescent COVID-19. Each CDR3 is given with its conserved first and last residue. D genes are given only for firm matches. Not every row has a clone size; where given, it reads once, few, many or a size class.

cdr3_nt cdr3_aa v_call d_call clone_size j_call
TGCGCCAGCAGCTTAGGGACAGGGGTAAAGTCACCCCTCCACTTT CASSLGTGVKSPLHF TRBV5-1 TRBD1 once TRBJ1-6
TGTGCCAGCAGCACCCAGACAGACACTGAAGCTTTCTTT CASSTQTDTEAFF TRBV11-3 NA NA TRBJ1-1
TGCGCCAGCAGCGAGGATTCTAGTAATTCACCCCTCCACTTT CASSEDSSNSPLHF TRBV5-1 NA NA TRBJ1-6
TGTGCCAGCAGTGAAGGAAGCGTCTCCTACAATGAGCAGTTCTTC CASSEGSVSYNEQFF TRBV6-1 NA NA TRBJ2-1
TGTGCCAGCAGTTTTAGGGGTAACTATGGCTACACCTTC CASSFRGNYGYTF TRBV28 NA NA TRBJ1-2
TGTGCCAGCAGCCAAGGTCTACCCAGGTACAATGAGCAGTTCTTC CASSQGLPRYNEQFF TRBV3-1/TRBV3-2 NA NA TRBJ2-1
TGTGCCTCCTCCCGGGGTAGGGGGCGCGTTGGAAACACCATATATTTT CASSRGRGRVGNTIYF TRBV30 TRBD1 once TRBJ1-3
TGTGCCAGCAGTTTATTTGGCGCTCTTAGCGGGAGGGACGGCAATGAGCAGTTCTTC CASSLFGALSGRDGNEQFF TRBV28 TRBD2 NA TRBJ2-1
TGTGCCAGCAGGGCTAGTGTCAATCGAGCGGGACAGGGGATAGGAGATACGCAGTATTTT CASRASVNRAGQGIGDTQYF TRBV27 TRBD1 NA TRBJ2-3
TGTGCCAGCAGGAGGAACACTGAAGCTTTCTTT CASRRNTEAFF TRBV3-1/TRBV3-2 NA NA TRBJ1-1
TGTGCCAGCAGCCCAAGGGGTAGCTCTGGGGCCAACGTCCTGACTTTC CASSPRGSSGANVLTF TRBV11-2 NA NA TRBJ2-6
TGCGCCAGCAGCTTGACAGGGGGCGGCAATCAGCCCCAGCATTTT CASSLTGGGNQPQHF TRBV5-1 TRBD1 once TRBJ1-5
TGTGCCACCAGCAGAGTTCTAACTAGTGCAGATACGCAGTATTTT CATSRVLTSADTQYF TRBV15 NA NA TRBJ2-3
TGTGCCAGCAGTCCTAGACAGGGGAAAGAGACCCAGTACTTC CASSPRQGKETQYF TRBV2 TRBD1 NA TRBJ2-5
TGTGCCAGTAGTCTATTAGACAGGGTTGGAAACACCATATATTTT CASSLLDRVGNTIYF TRBV19 TRBD1 NA TRBJ1-3
TGTGCCAGCAGCTTGGTGCGGCTAGCGGGATTCCCCTCCTACGAGCAGTACTTC CASSLVRLAGFPSYEQYF TRBV5-6 TRBD2 NA TRBJ2-7
TGTGCCAGCAGCTTGTTAGACTCCTACGAGCAGTACTTC CASSLLDSYEQYF TRBV5-6 NA NA TRBJ2-7
TGTGCCACCATGGGACAGGTCACAGATACGCAGTATTTT CATMGQVTDTQYF TRBV24-1 TRBD1 NA TRBJ2-3
TGTGCCAGCAGCCAACTAGCGGGAGATTGGGAGCAGTACTTC CASSQLAGDWEQYF TRBV4-2 TRBD2 many TRBJ2-7
TGTGCCAGCTCACCCGGACAGGGAGGCAATTTTAACTATGGCTACACCTTC CASSPGQGGNFNYGYTF TRBV18 TRBD1 NA TRBJ1-2
TGTGCCAGTAGTCCGCCAGGGGCGGCCGGCGAGCAGTACTTC CASSPPGAAGEQYF TRBV19 NA NA TRBJ2-7
TGTGCCAGTAGTCTTAGCGGTCCCTTAAACATTCAGTACTTC CASSLSGPLNIQYF TRBV19 NA NA TRBJ2-4
TGTGCCAGCAGCATAACTTCCTACGAGCAGTACTTC CASSITSYEQYF TRBV28 NA NA TRBJ2-7
TGTGCCAGCAGCCAATCTTTGGGCAGGGTAAATGAGCAGTTCTTC CASSQSLGRVNEQFF TRBV16 NA few TRBJ2-1
TGTGCCAGCAGCCAAGATAGGCGTGGCACTATGCAGTACTTC CASSQDRRGTMQYF TRBV14 NA NA TRBJ2-7
TGTGCCAGCAGCTCAAATCCGGGACTAGCGGTGCCGAGCTCCTACAATGAGCAGTTCTTC CASSSNPGLAVPSSYNEQFF TRBV7-3 TRBD2 NA TRBJ2-1
TGTGCCAGCAGTTTATTGGGCACGGACACTGAAGCTTTCTTT CASSLLGTDTEAFF TRBV28 NA NA TRBJ1-1
TGTGCCAGCAGTTACCGGGATTATAGCAATCAGCCCCAGCATTTT CASSYRDYSNQPQHF TRBV6-2/TRBV6-3 NA NA TRBJ1-5
TGTGCCAGCAGAACCGCAATCGGCGGTAATGAAAAACTGTTTTTT CASRTAIGGNEKLFF TRBV6-5 NA NA TRBJ1-4
TGTGCCAGCAGTATTTCAGGGCCTGAGGGCAATCAGCCCCAGCATTTT CASSISGPEGNQPQHF TRBV27 NA NA TRBJ1-5
TGTGCCAGCAGTTACTTAGGTAGCGGGGCCTCCTACGAGCAGTACTTC CASSYLGSGASYEQYF TRBV6-6 TRBD2 NA TRBJ2-7
TGTGCCATCAGTGGTGGAGGGACCGATAATTCACCCCTCCACTTT CAISGGGTDNSPLHF TRBV10-3 NA NA TRBJ1-6
TGTGCCAGCAGCCATACCCTGGGAACTAGCGGGATTGCCTACAATGAGCAGTTCTTC CASSHTLGTSGIAYNEQFF TRBV7-3 TRBD2 NA TRBJ2-1
TGTGCCAGCAGATACGGTGTATTAGCCAATGAGCAGTTCTTC CASRYGVLANEQFF TRBV6-5 NA NA TRBJ2-1
TGCGCCAGCAGCTTGGTGACAGGTAGCAATGGCTACACCTTC CASSLVTGSNGYTF TRBV5-1 NA NA TRBJ1-2
TGCGCCAGCAGCCTCGGGACAGGTGCATTGAACACTGAAGCTTTCTTT CASSLGTGALNTEAFF TRBV4-1 TRBD1 NA TRBJ1-1
TGTGCTAGCAGCTTAGGTCGGGGGGCAAGGGAGCAGTACTTC CASSLGRGAREQYF TRBV7-7 NA NA TRBJ2-7
TGTGCCAGTAGTACGCCCCAGACTAGCGGGGGGGCCGATTGGGACACCGGGGAGCTGTTTTTT CASSTPQTSGGADWDTGELFF TRBV19 TRBD2 NA TRBJ2-2
TGTGCCAGCAGTTCTAGCGGGAGGTCGCTAGTCGAGCAGTTCTTC CASSSSGRSLVEQFF TRBV28 TRBD2 NA TRBJ2-1
TGTGCCAGCAGTTACCGTAAGAGCGGGAGGGGCTACGAGCAGTACTTC CASSYRKSGRGYEQYF TRBV6-5 TRBD2 NA TRBJ2-7
TGTGCCAGCAGGAGACAAGGAACAGATACGCAGTATTTT CASRRQGTDTQYF TRBV11-3 NA NA TRBJ2-3
TGTGCCAGCAGCCCCCATAGTAGCGGGAGTTACAATGAGCAGTTCTTC CASSPHSSGSYNEQFF TRBV2 TRBD2 NA TRBJ2-1
TGTGCCACCAGCGCCCTGGGGCGGGAGCAGTACTTC CATSALGREQYF TRBV15 NA NA TRBJ2-7
TGTGCCAGTAGTATGTACAGGGAACTAAATTCACCCCTCCACTTT CASSMYRELNSPLHF TRBV19 NA NA TRBJ1-6
TGTGCCAGCAGCAACGCCGGGATCTCTGGAAACACCATATATTTT CASSNAGISGNTIYF TRBV5-5 NA NA TRBJ1-3
TGCGCCAGCAGCGATCAGGGTTCTGGGGAAAAACTGTTTTTT CASSDQGSGEKLFF TRBV5-1 NA few TRBJ1-4
TGTGCCAGCAGCACGGGACTAGCGGGGACTGAGCAGTTCTTC CASSTGLAGTEQFF TRBV11-2 TRBD2 NA TRBJ2-1
TGTGCCAGCAGCTCGGACACTATAAGGAACACTGAAGCTTTCTTT CASSSDTIRNTEAFF TRBV7-9 NA few TRBJ1-1
TGTGCCAGCAGTCTCGAGTTACCCTCCTACGAGCAGTACTTC CASSLELPSYEQYF TRBV25-1 NA NA TRBJ2-7
TGTGCCAGCAGCGTACTAGCCGGCACAGATACGCAGTATTTT CASSVLAGTDTQYF TRBV9 NA NA TRBJ2-3
TGTGCCTGGAGTGTAGCGGGGGACTCCTACGAGCAGTACTTC CAWSVAGDSYEQYF TRBV30 TRBD2 NA TRBJ2-7
TGTGCCACCAGTGGCGCGTCTAGCGTAGAAGAGACCCAGTACTTC CATSGASSVEETQYF TRBV24-1 NA few TRBJ2-5
TGTGCCAGCAGTGATAGCGGAAGCACAGATACGCAGTATTTT CASSDSGSTDTQYF TRBV2 NA NA TRBJ2-3
TGCGCCAGCAGCTTGTGGGGCGGCCTGAGCTCCTACAATGAGCAGTTCTTC CASSLWGGLSSYNEQFF TRBV5-1 NA NA TRBJ2-1
TGTGCCAGCAGCTTAGAGAGCAGGGATGTCTTACCTTTCTTT CASSLESRDVLPFF TRBV11-1 NA NA TRBJ1-1
TGTGCCAGCAGCTTGCCGGGGTTGATTCGCTATGGCTACACCTTC CASSLPGLIRYGYTF TRBV5-8 NA NA TRBJ1-2
TGTGCCAGCAGCTTAGGAAGCGGGGAGGCAGATACGCAGTATTTT CASSLGSGEADTQYF TRBV7-9 TRBD2 once TRBJ2-3
TGTGCCAGCAGACTTAGTGGGGAGAGGGATGAAAAACTGTTTTTT CASRLSGERDEKLFF TRBV6-5 NA NA TRBJ1-4